The clone carrying this TCR beta chain was observed a handful of times. Antigen unknown. It was about 10^5 TCR templates that were assayed per sample. Measured with immunoSEQ multiplex PCR; TCRdb has only the in-frame clones, and not every one. This sample has 95,000 to 110,000 clones; 85% to 95% occur once, and the top ten carry about 0.62%. This entry belongs to a study of siplizumab effects on memory and regulatory T cells. The CDR3 has 12 residues. V lost 3 bases and J lost 10, with 9 bases in between. The germline V gene has CDR1 MGHRA and CDR2 YSYEKL. Study-level results: About 75-97% of proliferating CD4+ or CD8+ clones had no assignable naive or memory phenotype. Proliferating Tregs' suppressive function in siplizumab cultures went unconfirmed. The alloresponse seemed to draw substantially on naive T cells, which appeared more diverse than memory cells.

The sample taken for sequencing was Tregs sorted from blood. The V call is TRBV4-1, the J call TRBJ1-4; D call uncertain. The sequence was collected from a human donor in good health. The CDR3 reads CASSQSIGKLFF. Here the CDR3 DNA reads TGCGCCAGCAGCCAGTCAATCGGAAAACTGTTTTTT.